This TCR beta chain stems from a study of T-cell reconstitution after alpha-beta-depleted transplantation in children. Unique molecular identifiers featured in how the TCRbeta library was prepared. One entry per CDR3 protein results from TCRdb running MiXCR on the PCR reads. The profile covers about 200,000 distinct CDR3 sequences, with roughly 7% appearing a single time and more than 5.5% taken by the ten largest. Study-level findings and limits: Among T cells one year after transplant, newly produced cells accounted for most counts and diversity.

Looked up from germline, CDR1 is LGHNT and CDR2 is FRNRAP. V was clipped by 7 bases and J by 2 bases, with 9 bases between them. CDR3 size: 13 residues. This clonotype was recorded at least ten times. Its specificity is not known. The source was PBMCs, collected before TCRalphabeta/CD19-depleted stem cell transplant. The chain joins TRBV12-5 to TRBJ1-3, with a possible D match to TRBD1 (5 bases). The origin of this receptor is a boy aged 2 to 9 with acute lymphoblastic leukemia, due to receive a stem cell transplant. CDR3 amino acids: CASDGGPGNTIYF. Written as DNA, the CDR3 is TGTGCTAGTGATGGGGGACCTGGAAACACCATATATTTT.